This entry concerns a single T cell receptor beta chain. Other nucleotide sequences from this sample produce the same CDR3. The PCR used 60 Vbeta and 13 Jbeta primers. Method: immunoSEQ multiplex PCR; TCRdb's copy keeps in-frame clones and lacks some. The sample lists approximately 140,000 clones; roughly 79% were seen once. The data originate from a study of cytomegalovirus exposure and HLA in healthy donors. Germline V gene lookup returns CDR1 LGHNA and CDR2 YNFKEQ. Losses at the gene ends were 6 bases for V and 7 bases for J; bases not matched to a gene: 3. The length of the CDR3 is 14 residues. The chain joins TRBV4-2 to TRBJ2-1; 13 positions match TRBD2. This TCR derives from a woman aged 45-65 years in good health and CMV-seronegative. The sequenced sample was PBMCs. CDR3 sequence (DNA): TGTGCCAGCAGGCCGGGACTAGCGGGAAATGAGCAGTTCTTC. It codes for CASRPGLAGNEQFF.